The sequence of this T cell receptor beta chain was determined in a study of T cells and Merkel cell carcinoma outcomes (dated by TCRdb to 2020 to 2022). For the wider study: In patients with Merkel cell carcinoma, researchers looked at whether the T-cell repertoire of the tumor, along with T-cell density, could predict clinical outcome. Overall study outcomes, separate from this receptor: Clinical outcomes in Merkel cell carcinoma patients were reported to be predicted by T-cell repertoire features combined with T-cell density.

The method behind the library was the immunoSEQ multiplex PCR assay. As stored in TCRdb, this immuneACCESS dataset retains in-frame rearrangements with V and J assigned. A fraction of the clones does not appear; measured against another copy, unresolved V genes explain less than half of the discrepancy, and the remainder lacks a known reason. The sample table lists about 15,000 clones, 81% of them with a count of one. 9% of the sample is in the top ten clones. On this clone: Its antigen is still unknown. No much larger clonotype is one base removed from it; base qualities were not supplied.

The germline V gene sets CDR1 to SGHVS and CDR2 to FNYEAQ. The CDR3 starts with the cysteine, ends with the phenylalanine, and has 11 residues. The read is trimmed to its CDR3 DNA, 33 bases read in frame from base 1. Cut back by 6 bases and 5 bases, the V and J ends lie 7 bases apart. The samples were taken from patients with Merkel cell carcinoma. The receptor's source is a human donor with Merkel cell carcinoma. The rearrangement joined TRBV7-6 to TRBJ1-1; possibly the D gene is TRBD1, per 6 matching bases. Sample: tumor tissue from Merkel cell carcinoma. The DNA sequence is TGTGCCAGCAGGACAGGTACTGAAGCTTTCTTT. It encodes CASRTGTEAFF. The CDR3, completed at both ends by the reference TRBV7-6 and TRBJ1-1 genes, gives the full variable domain GAGVSQSPRYKVTKRGQDVALRCDPISGHVSLYWYRQALGQGPEFLTYFNYEAQQDKSGLPNDRFSAERPEGSISTLTIQRTEQRDSAMYRCASRTGTEAFFGQGTRLTVV.